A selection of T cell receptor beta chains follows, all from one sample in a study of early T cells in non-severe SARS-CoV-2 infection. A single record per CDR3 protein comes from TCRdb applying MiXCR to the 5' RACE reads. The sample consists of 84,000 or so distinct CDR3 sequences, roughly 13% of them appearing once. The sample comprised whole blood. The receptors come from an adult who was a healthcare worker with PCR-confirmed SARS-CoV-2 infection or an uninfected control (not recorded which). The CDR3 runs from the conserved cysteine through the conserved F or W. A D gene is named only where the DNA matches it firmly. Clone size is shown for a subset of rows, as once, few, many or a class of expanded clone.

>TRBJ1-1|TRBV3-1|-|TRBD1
CASSPRGQGRIMNTEAFF
TGTGCCAGCAGCCCCCGTGGACAGGGGCGAATCATGAACACTGAAGCTTTCTTT
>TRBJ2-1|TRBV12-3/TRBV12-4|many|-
CASSLGGWIDEQFF
TGTGCCAGCAGTTTAGGGGGATGGATCGATGAGCAGTTCTTC
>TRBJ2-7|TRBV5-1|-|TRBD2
CASSRGGPSYEQYF
TGCGCCAGCAGCCGCGGGGGGCCCTCCTACGAGCAGTACTTC
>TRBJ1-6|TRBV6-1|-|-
CASTEGTSPLHF
TGTGCCAGCACCGAGGGGACTTCACCCCTCCACTTT
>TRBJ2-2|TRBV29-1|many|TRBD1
CRKGQGPTGELFF
TGCAGGAAAGGACAGGGCCCCACCGGGGAGCTGTTTTTT
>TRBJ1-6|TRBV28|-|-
CASLKRFGSSYNSPLHF
TGTGCCAGTTTAAAAAGGTTCGGGAGCTCCTATAATTCACCCCTCCACTTT
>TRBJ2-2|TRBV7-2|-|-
CASSFRQGPNTGELFF
TGTGCCAGCAGCTTCCGGCAGGGCCCGAACACCGGGGAGCTGTTTTTT
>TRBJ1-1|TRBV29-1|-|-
CSLRKNTEAFF
TGCAGCCTAAGGAAGAACACTGAAGCTTTCTTT
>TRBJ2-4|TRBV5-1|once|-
CASRLEGRSDIQYF
TGCGCCAGCCGCCTGGAGGGGAGGTCGGACATTCAGTACTTC
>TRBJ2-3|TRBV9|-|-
CASSVRDRETDTQYF
TGTGCCAGCAGCGTCCGGGACCGGGAAACAGATACGCAGTATTTT
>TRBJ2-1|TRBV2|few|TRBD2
CASSTGGDLNEQFF
TGTGCCAGCAGTACCGGGGGGGACTTGAATGAGCAGTTCTTC
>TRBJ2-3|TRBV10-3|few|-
CAISLRDSSSPTDTQYF
TGTGCCATCAGTCTGAGAGACAGTTCGTCCCCCACAGATACGCAGTATTTT
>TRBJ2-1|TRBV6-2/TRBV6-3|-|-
CASTPIRGAGEQFF
TGTGCCAGCACCCCAATACGCGGGGCTGGTGAGCAGTTCTTC
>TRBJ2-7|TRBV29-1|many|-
CSVGASRQGEQYF
TGCAGCGTTGGAGCTTCCAGGCAGGGGGAGCAGTACTTC
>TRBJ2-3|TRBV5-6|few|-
CASSVRGARITDTQYF
TGTGCCAGCAGCGTTAGAGGGGCGCGGATCACAGATACGCAGTATTTT
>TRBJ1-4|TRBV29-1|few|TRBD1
CSARTGGNEKLFF
TGCAGCGCTCGGACAGGAGGGAATGAAAAACTGTTTTTT
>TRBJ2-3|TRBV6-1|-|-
CASSQWGDTQYF
TGTGCCAGCAGCCAATGGGGGGATACGCAGTATTTT
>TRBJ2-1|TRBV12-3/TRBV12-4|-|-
CASRANNEQFF
TGTGCCAGCAGGGCAAACAATGAGCAGTTCTTC
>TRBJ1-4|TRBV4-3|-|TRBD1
CASGTGSRGEKLFF
TGCGCCAGCGGGACAGGGTCGAGGGGTGAAAAACTGTTTTTT
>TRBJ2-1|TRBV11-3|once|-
CASSSEWGAEQFF
TGTGCCAGCAGCTCCGAATGGGGGGCTGAGCAGTTCTTC
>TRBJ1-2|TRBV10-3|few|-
CAISESLEMDGYTF
TGTGCCATCAGTGAGTCTCTCGAAATGGATGGCTACACCTTC
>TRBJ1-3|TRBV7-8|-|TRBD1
CASSRTGPGNTIYF
TGTGCCAGCAGTAGGACAGGCCCTGGAAACACCATATATTTT
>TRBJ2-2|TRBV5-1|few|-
CASSLDRNTGELFF
TGCGCCAGCAGCCTGGACAGGAACACCGGGGAGCTGTTTTTT
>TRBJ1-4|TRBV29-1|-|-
CSVLDSTTNEKLFF
TGCAGCGTATTGGACAGCACAACTAATGAAAAACTGTTTTTT
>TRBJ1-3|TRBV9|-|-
CATSPGTSGNTIYF
TGTGCCACCTCACCGGGAACCTCTGGAAACACCATATATTTT
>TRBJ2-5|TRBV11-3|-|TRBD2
CASSRGGRETQYF
TGTGCCAGCAGCCGTGGCGGGAGAGAGACCCAGTACTTC
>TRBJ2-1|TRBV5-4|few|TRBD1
CASSPDWDRVLTNEQFF
TGTGCCAGCAGCCCCGATTGGGACAGAGTGCTGACGAATGAGCAGTTCTTC
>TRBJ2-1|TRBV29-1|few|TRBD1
CSVEVSQGANEQFF
TGCAGCGTTGAAGTAAGCCAGGGGGCGAATGAGCAGTTCTTC
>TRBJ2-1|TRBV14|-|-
CASSWRLATFSYNEQFF
TGTGCCAGCAGCTGGAGGCTAGCGACATTCTCCTACAATGAGCAGTTCTTC
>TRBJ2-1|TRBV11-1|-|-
CASSLGRGTWEQFF
TGTGCCAGCAGCTTAGGTCGGGGGACTTGGGAGCAGTTCTTC
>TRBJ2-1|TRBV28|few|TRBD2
CASSLSQAGAYNEQFF
TGTGCCAGCAGTTTATCCCAAGCGGGGGCTTACAATGAGCAGTTCTTC
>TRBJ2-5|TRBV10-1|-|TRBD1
CASSCRTGLSETQYF
TGCGCCAGCAGTTGCAGGACAGGCCTGTCGGAGACCCAGTACTTC
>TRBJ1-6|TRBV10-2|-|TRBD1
CASRAPGQGDNSPLHF
TGCGCCAGCAGAGCGCCCGGACAGGGGGATAATTCACCCCTCCACTTT
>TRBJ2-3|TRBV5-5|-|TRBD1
CASSSGDRRATDTQYF
TGTGCCAGCAGCTCAGGGGACAGGAGAGCCACAGATACGCAGTATTTT
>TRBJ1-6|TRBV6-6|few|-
CASTNNSPLHF
TGTGCCAGCACGAATAATTCACCCCTCCACTTT
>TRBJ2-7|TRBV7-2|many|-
CASSLAGPEQYF
TGTGCCAGCAGCTTAGCAGGGCCCGAGCAGTACTTC
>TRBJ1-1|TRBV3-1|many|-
CASSQGIGRTEAFF
TGTGCCAGCAGCCAAGGTATAGGGCGCACTGAAGCTTTCTTT
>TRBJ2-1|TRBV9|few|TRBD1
CASSVRDSYYNEQFF
TGTGCCAGCAGCGTTCGGGACAGTTACTACAATGAGCAGTTCTTC
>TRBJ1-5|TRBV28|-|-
CASSPTLNQPQHF
TGTGCCAGCAGCCCCACCCTCAATCAGCCCCAGCATTTT
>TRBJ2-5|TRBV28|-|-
CASSPGTFQETQYF
TGTGCCAGCAGTCCGGGGACTTTCCAAGAGACCCAGTACTTC
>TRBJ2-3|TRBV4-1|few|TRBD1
CASSQTRNRGLTDTQYF
TGCGCCAGCAGCCAAACGAGGAACAGGGGGCTCACAGATACGCAGTATTTT
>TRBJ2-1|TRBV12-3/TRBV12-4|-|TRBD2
CASSLGLAASYNEQFF
TGTGCCAGCAGTTTAGGACTAGCGGCCTCCTACAATGAGCAGTTCTTC
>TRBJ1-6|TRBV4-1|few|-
CASGLSPLHF
TGCGCCAGCGGGCTTTCACCCCTCCACTTT
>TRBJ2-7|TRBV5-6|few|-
CASSSPGTTGYEQYF
TGTGCCAGCAGCTCCCCCGGGACCACAGGCTACGAGCAGTACTTC
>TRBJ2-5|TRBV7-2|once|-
CASSSAQGETQYF
TGTGCCAGCAGCTCAGCCCAAGGGGAGACCCAGTACTTC
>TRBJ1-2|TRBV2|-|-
CASSEEGDYGYTF
TGTGCCAGCAGTGAAGAAGGAGACTATGGCTACACCTTC
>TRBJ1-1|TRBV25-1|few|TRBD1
CASSVTGTEGAFF
TGTGCCAGCAGTGTTACAGGGACAGAGGGAGCTTTCTTT
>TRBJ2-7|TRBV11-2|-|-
CASSLTASFSYEQYF
TGTGCCAGCAGCTTGACAGCGAGCTTCTCCTACGAGCAGTACTTC
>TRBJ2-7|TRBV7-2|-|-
CASSLVGGTESAYEQYF
TGTGCCAGCAGCTTAGTAGGTGGAACGGAATCGGCCTACGAGCAGTACTTC
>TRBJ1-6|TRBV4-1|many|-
CASSQEVAVGALNSPLHF
TGCGCCAGCAGCCAAGAAGTCGCTGTGGGGGCTCTAAATTCACCCCTCCACTTT
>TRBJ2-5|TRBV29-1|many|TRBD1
CSVADRGSQETQYF
TGCAGCGTGGCGGACAGGGGGTCGCAAGAGACCCAGTACTTC